The clone carrying this TCR beta chain has more than one count but fewer than ten. Its antigen is unknown. The data were taken from a study of OX40 agonist ivuxolimab in advanced cancers. Study-level background: Ivuxolimab, which is an agonistic anti-OX40 (CD134) antibody, was administered to the patients. Whole-study findings and limits: On average, CD8+ T cells showed a greater number of expanded clones than CD4+. Within 6 weeks, CD4+ and CD8+ blood T cells expanded clonally at 0.1 to 3.0 mg/kg.

The protocol was immunoSEQ multiplex PCR, while the TCRdb copy is restricted to in-frame clones and leaves out a portion. This sample has around 70,000 clones, with roughly 80% found just once. This CDR3 spans 12 amino acids. V shed 2 bases and J shed 4 bases, with 5 bases lying between them. The germline V gene has CDR1 SGHTA and CDR2 FQGNSA. The input for sequencing was CD4+ or CD8+ T cells sorted from blood, taken in a trial of the OX40 agonist ivuxolimab. This TCR was recovered from an adult with an advanced solid tumor such as melanoma, head and neck, liver or kidney cancer. The chain recombines TRBV7-2 with TRBJ2-5; D unresolved. The chain's CDR3 is CASSLTRETQYF. Here the CDR3 DNA reads TGTGCCAGCAGCTTAACAAGAGAGACCCAGTACTTC.